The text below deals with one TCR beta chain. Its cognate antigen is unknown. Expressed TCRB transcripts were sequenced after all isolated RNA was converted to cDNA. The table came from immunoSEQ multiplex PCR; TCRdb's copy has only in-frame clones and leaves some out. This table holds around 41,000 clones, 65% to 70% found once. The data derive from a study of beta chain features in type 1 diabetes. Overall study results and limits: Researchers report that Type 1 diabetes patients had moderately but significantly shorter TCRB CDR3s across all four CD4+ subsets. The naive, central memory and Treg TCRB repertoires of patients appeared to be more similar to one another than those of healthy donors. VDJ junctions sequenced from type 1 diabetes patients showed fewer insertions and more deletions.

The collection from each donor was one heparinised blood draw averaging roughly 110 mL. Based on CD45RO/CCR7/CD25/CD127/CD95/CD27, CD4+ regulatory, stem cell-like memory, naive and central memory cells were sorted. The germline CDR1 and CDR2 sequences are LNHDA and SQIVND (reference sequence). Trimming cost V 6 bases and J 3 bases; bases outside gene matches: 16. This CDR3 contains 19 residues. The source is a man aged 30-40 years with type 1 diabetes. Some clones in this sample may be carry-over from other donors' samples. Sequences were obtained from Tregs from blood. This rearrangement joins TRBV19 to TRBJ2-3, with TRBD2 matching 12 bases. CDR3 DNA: TGTGCCAGTAGACAACTCGGACTAGCGGGGACCTCTCGGACAGATACGCAGTATTTT. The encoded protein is CASRQLGLAGTSRTDTQYF. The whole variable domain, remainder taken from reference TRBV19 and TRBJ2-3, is DGGITQSPKYLFRKEGQNVTLSCEQNLNHDAMYWYRQDPGQGLRLIYYSQIVNDFQKGDIAEGYSVSREKKESFPLTVTSAQKNPTAFYLCASRQLGLAGTSRTDTQYFGPGTRLTVL.